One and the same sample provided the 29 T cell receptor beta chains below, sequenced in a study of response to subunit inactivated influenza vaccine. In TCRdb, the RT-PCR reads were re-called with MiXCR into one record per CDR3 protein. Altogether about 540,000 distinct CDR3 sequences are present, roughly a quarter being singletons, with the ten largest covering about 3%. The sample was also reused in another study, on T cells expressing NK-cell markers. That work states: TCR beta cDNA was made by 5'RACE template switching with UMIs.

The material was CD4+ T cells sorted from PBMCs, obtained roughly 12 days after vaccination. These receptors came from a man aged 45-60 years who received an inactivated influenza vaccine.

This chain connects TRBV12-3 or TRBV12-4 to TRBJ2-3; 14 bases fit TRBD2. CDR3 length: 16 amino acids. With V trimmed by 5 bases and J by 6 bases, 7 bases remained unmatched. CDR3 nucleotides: TGTGCCAGCAGTCCTCGGACTAGCGGGAGGCCCGATACGCAGTATTTT. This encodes CASSPRTSGRPDTQYF.

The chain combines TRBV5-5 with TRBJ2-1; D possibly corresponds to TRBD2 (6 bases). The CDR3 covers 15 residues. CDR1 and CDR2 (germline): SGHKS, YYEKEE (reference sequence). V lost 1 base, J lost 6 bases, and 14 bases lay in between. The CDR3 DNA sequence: TGTGCCAGCAGCTTGAGAGTCGAGCGGGTCAATGAGCAGTTCTTC. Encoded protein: CASSLRVERVNEQFF. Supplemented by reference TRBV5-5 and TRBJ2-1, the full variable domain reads DAGVTQSPTHLIKTRGQQVTLRCSPISGHKSVSWYQQVLGQGPQFIFQYYEKEERGRGNFPDRFSARQFPNYSSELNVNALLLGDSALYLCASSLRVERVNEQFFGPGTRLTVL.

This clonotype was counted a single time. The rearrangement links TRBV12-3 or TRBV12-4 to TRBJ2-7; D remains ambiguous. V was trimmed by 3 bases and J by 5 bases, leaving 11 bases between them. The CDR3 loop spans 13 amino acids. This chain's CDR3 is CASSFSSRNEQYF. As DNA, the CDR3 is TGTGCCAGCAGTTTTTCCAGCCGCAACGAGCAGTACTTC.

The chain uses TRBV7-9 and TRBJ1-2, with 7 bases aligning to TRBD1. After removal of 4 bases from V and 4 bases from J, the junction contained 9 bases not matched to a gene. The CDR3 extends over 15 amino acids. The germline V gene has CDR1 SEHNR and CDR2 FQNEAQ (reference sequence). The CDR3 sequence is CASSSLVQGIYGYTF. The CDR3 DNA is TGTGCCAGCAGCTCCCTAGTACAGGGGATCTATGGCTACACCTTC.

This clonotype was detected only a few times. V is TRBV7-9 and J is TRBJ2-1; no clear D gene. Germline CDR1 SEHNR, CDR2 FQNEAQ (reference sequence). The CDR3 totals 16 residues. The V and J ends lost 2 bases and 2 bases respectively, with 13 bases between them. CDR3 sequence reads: CASSLRIEPPYNEQFF. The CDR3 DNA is TGTGCCAGCAGCTTACGGATAGAACCGCCCTACAATGAGCAGTTCTTC. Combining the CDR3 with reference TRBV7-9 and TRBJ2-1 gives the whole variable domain DTGVSQNPRHKITKRGQNVTFRCDPISEHNRLYWYRQTLGQGPEFLTYFQNEAQLEKSRLLSDRFSAERPKGSFSTLEIQRTEQGDSAMYLCASSLRIEPPYNEQFFGPGTRLTVL.

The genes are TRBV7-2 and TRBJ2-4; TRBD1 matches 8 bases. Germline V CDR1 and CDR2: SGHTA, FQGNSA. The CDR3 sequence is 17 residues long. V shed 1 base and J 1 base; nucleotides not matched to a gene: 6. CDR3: CASSLGPRTGAKNIQYF. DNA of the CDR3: TGTGCCAGCAGCTTAGGTCCGAGGACAGGGGCCAAAAACATTCAGTACTTC.

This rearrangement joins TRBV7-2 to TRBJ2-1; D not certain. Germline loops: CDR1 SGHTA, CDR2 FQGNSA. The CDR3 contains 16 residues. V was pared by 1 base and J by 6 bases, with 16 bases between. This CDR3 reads CASSLGARFSGNEQFF. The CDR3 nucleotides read TGTGCCAGCAGCTTAGGGGCCAGGTTTTCGGGCAATGAGCAGTTCTTC.

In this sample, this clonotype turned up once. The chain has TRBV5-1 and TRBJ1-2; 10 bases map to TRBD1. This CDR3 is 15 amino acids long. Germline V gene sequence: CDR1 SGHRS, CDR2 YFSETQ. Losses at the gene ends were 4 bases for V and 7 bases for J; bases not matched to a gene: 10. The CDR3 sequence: CASSKTGTGAIGYTF. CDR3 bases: TGCGCCAGCAGCAAGACCGGGACAGGGGCGATTGGCTACACCTTC. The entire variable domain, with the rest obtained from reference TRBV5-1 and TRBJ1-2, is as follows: KAGVTQTPRYLIKTRGQQVTLSCSPISGHRSVSWYQQTPGQGLQFLFEYFSETQRNKGNFPGRFSGRQFSNSRSEMNVSTLELGDSALYLCASSKTGTGAIGYTFGSGTRLTVV.

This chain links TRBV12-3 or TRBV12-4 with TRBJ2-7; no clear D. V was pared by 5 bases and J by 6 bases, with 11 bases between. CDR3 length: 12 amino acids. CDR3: CASSDTVGEQYF. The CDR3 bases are TGTGCCAGCAGTGACACAGTGGGCGAGCAGTACTTC.

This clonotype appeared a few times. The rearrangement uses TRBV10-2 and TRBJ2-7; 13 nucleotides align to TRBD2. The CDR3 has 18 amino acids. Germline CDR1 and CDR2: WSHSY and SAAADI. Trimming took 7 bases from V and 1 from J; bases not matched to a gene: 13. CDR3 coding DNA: TGCGCCAGCATCTCATCGACTAGCGGGGGGAAAAAATCCTACGAGCAGTACTTC. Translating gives CASISSTSGGKKSYEQYF.

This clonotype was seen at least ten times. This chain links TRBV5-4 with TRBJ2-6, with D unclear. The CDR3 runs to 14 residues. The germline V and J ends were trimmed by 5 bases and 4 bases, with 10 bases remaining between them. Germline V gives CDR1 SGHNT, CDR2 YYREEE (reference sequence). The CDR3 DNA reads TGTGCCAGCAGATCCCCTGGGGGGGCCAACGTCCTGACTTTC. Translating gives CASRSPGGANVLTF.

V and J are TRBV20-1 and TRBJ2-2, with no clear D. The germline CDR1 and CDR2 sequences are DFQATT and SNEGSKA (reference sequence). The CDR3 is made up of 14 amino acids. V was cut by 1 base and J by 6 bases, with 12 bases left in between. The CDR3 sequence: CSARVPLGSGELFF. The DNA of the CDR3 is TGCAGTGCTAGAGTCCCACTTGGATCCGGGGAGCTGTTTTTT.

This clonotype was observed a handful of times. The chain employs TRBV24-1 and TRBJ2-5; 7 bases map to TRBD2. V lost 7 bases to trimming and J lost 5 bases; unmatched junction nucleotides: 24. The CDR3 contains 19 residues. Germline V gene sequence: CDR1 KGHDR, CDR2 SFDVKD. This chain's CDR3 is CATSRGYGAGALVTETQYF. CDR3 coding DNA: TGTGCCACCAGCCGAGGGTACGGCGCGGGAGCATTGGTGACGGAGACCCAGTACTTC.

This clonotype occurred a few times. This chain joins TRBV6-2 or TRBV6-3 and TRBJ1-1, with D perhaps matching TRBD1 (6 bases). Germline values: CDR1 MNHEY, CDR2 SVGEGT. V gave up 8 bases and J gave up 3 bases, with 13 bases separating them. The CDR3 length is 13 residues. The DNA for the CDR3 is TGTGCCAGCCATTTTTCAGGGGACACTGAAGCTTTCTTT. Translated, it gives CASHFSGDTEAFF.

The CDR3 spells CASTPWDGANVLTF. For the CDR3, the DNA is TGTGCCAGCACCCCATGGGATGGGGCCAACGTCCTGACTTTC. The V call is TRBV7-9, the J call TRBJ2-6, with D hard to call. CDR3 size: 14 residues. Trimming left V 7 bases short and J 3 bases short, with 10 bases between. The germline gives CDR1 SEHNR, CDR2 FQNEAQ (reference sequence). Together with reference TRBV7-9 and TRBJ2-6, the CDR3 gives the full variable domain: DTGVSQNPRHKITKRGQNVTFRCDPISEHNRLYWYRQTLGQGPEFLTYFQNEAQLEKSRLLSDRFSAERPKGSFSTLEIQRTEQGDSAMYLCASTPWDGANVLTFGAGSRLTVL.

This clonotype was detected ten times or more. CDR3 bases: TGTGCCAGCAGTCCCCGAAACAGGGCTCCAGATACGCAGTATTTT. It is translated as CASSPRNRAPDTQYF. The chain links TRBV6-1 to TRBJ2-3, with D maybe TRBD1 (6 bases). V dropped 5 bases and J dropped 4 bases, with 16 bases sitting between them. Germline V gives CDR1 MNHNS, CDR2 SASEGT. This CDR3 is built from 15 residues.

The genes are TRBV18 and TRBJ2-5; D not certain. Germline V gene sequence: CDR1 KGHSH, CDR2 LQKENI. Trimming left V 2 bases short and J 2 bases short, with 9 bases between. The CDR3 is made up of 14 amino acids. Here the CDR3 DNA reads TGTGCCAGCTCACCAGGGCCAGTTCAAGAGACCCAGTACTTC. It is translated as CASSPGPVQETQYF.

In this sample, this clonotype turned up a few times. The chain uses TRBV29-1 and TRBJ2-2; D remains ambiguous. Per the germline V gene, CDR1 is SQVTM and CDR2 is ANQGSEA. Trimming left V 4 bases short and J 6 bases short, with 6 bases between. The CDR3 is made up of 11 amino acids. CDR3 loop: CSVGGPGELFF. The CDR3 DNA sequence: TGCAGCGTTGGCGGACCCGGGGAGCTGTTTTTT.

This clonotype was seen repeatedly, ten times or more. The CDR3 DNA reads as TGTGCCAGCAGCCCAAACACCGGGGAGCTGTTTTTT. Amino acid sequence: CASSPNTGELFF. The chain carries TRBV18 and TRBJ2-2, with D uncertain. The CDR3 sequence is 12 residues long. Trimming removed 8 bases at V and 2 bases at J, with 6 bases between. Germline CDR1 is KGHSH and CDR2 is LQKENI.

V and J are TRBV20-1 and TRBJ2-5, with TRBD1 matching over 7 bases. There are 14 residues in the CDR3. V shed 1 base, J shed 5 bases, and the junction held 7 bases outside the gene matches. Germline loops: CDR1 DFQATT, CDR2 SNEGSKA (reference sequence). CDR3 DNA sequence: TGCAGTGCTAGAGCCCCGACAGGGAAGGAGACCCAGTACTTC. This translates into CSARAPTGKETQYF.

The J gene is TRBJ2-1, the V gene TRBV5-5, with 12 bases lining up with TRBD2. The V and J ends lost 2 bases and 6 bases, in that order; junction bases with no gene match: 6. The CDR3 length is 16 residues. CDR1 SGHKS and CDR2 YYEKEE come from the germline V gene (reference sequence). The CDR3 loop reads CASSFAGLAGFNEQFF. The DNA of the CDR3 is TGTGCCAGCAGCTTTGCGGGACTAGCGGGTTTCAATGAGCAGTTCTTC.

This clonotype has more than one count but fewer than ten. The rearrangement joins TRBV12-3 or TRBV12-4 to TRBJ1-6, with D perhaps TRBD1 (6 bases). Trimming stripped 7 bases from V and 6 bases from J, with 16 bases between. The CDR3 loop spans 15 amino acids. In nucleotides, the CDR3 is TGTGCCAGCACCCGACAGGCCACTTTTAATTCACCCCTCCACTTT. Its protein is CASTRQATFNSPLHF.

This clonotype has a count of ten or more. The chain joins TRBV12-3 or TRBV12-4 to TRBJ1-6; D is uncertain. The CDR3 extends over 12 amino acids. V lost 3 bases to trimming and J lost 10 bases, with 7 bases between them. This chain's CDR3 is CASSFPGSPLHF. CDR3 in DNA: TGTGCCAGCAGTTTTCCTGGCTCACCCCTCCACTTT.

Here the CDR3 DNA reads TGTGCCAGCAGCCCCGACAGCCACTCCTACGAGCAGTACTTC. Its protein product is CASSPDSHSYEQYF. The J gene is TRBJ2-7, the V gene TRBV4-2, with D perhaps matching TRBD1 (5 bases). The germline CDR1 and CDR2 sequences are LGHNA and YNFKEQ. This CDR3 contains 14 residues. Trimming removed 4 bases from V and 0 bases from J, with 10 bases in between.

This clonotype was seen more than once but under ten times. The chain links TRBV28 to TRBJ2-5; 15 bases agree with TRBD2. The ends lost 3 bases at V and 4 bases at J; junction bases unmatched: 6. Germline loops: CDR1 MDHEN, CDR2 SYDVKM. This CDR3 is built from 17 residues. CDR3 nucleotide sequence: TGTGCCAGCAGTTTGCCCGGACTAGCGGGAGGGGGAGAGACCCAGTACTTC. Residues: CASSLPGLAGGGETQYF.

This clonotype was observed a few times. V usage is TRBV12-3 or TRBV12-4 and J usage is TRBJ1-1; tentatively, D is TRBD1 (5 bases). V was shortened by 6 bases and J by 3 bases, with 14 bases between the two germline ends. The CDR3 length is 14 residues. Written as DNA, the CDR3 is TGTGCCAGCAGCCCCGTGGGGGGTGACACTGAAGCTTTCTTT. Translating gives CASSPVGGDTEAFF.

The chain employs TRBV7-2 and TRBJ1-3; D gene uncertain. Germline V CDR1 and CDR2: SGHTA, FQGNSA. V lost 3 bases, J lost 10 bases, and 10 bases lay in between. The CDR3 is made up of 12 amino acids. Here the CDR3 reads CASSFDAGTIYF. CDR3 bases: TGTGCCAGCAGCTTTGACGCCGGGACCATATATTTT. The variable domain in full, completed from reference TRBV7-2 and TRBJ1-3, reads GAGVSQSPSNKVTEKGKDVELRCDPISGHTALYWYRQSLGQGLEFLIYFQGNSAPDKSGLPSDRFSAERTGGSVSTLTIQRTQQEDSAVYLCASSFDAGTIYFGEGSWLTVV.

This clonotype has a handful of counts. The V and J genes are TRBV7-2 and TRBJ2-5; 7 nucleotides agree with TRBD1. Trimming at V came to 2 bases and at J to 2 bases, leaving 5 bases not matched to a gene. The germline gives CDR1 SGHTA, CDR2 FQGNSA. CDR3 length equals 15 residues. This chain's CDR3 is CASSLMTGLQETQYF. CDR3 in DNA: TGTGCCAGCAGCTTAATGACAGGGTTGCAAGAGACCCAGTACTTC.

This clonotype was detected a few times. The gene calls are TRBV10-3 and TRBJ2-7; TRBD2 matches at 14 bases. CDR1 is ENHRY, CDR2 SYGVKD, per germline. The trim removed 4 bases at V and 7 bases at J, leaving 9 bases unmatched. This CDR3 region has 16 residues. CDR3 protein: CAISAPGLAGVEEQYF. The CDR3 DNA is TGTGCCATCAGTGCCCCGGGACTAGCGGGAGTGGAGGAGCAGTACTTC.